The clone carrying this TCR beta chain was counted between two and nine times. The data were taken from a study of cytomegalovirus exposure and HLA in healthy donors. Study as a whole: Some 85 million unique TCRs, all from HLA-typed donors, were included in an early release of the data.

CDR1 is SGHTA and CDR2 is FQGTGA in the germline V gene. With V trimmed by 5 bases and J by 4 bases, 11 bases remained unmatched. This CDR3 has 17 amino acids. Vbeta (60) and Jbeta (13) primers were used in the PCR. Assay: immunoSEQ multiplex PCR; the TCRdb copy retains only in-frame clones and omits some. Seen here are approximately 100,000 clones, under 80% observed once, and the top ten hold 7% to 9%. Material for sequencing was PBMCs. The chain links TRBV7-3 to TRBJ2-2, with 9 nucleotides matching TRBD1. This sequence originates from a woman in her forties or fifties in good health and CMV-seropositive. The CDR3 DNA reads TGTGCCAGCAGCCCCGGTGGGACAGGGACGGGCACCGGGGAGCTGTTTTTT. It is translated as CASSPGGTGTGTGELFF.